This T cell receptor beta chain is drawn from a study of tumor-infiltrating lymphocytes in primary liver carcinoma. About the study: There were roughly 3.5 to 7.5 million productive TCRbeta reads per sample, a yield similar across tissue types.

The ends were cut back, 3 bases at V and 5 bases at J, with 11 bases in the middle. Germline CDR1 is GTSNPN and CDR2 is SVGIG (reference sequence). The CDR3 length is 12 residues. General study findings and limits: Researchers found tumor-adjacent and tumor-blood pairs overlapped less than tumor region pairs.

Reverse transcription of about 500 ng total RNA with a constant-region primer produced TCR beta cDNA. Libraries for TCR beta were built through three nested multiplex PCR rounds, which together made up a slightly modified ARM-PCR procedure. TRBV1-TRBV30 forward and Cbeta reverse primers drove the first two roughly 10-cycle rounds. MiXCR, applied by TCRdb to the multiplex PCR reads, yields one record per CDR3 protein. Of roughly 80,000 distinct CDR3 sequences listed, approximately 62% are singletons. For each extraction, RNA and DNA were obtained together from approximately 20-30 mg of unsorted bulk tissue. This clonotype occurred a few times. Its cognate antigen is unknown.

This sequence joins TRBV30 and TRBJ2-7; either TRBD1 or TRBD2 may supply D (5 bases each). The source is a man aged 35-49 years with primary liver carcinoma and hepatitis B virus infection. The source material was tumor-adjacent normal liver tissue. The CDR3 protein is CAWSIRDHEQYF. The DNA of the CDR3 is TGTGCCTGGAGCATTAGGGACCACGAGCAGTACTTC.